Shown below are 16 T cell receptor beta chains from a single sample sequenced in a study of blood T cell repertoires in COVID-19. Data came from immunoSEQ multiplex PCR; TCRdb stores just in-frame clones and leaves some out. The sample yields tens of thousands of clones, around 85% seen once. The sample comprised peripheral blood. The receptors here all came from a human donor in a cohort sampled during active COVID-19.

The chain links TRBV9 to TRBJ1-1; D call uncertain. The CDR3 consists of 15 residues. CDR1 and CDR2 from the germline V gene are SGDLS and YYNGEE. V lost 2 bases and J lost 3, with 14 bases in between. The CDR3 loop reads CASSVEGFGDTEAFF. DNA for the CDR3: TGTGCCAGCAGCGTCGAGGGATTTGGGGACACTGAAGCTTTCTTT. Looking up the rest from reference TRBV9 and TRBJ1-1 gives the full variable domain: DSGVTQTPKHLITATGQRVTLRCSPRSGDLSVYWYQQSLDQGLQFLIQYYNGEERAKGNILERFSAQQFPDLHSELNLSSLELGDSALYFCASSVEGFGDTEAFFGQGTRLTVV.

J is TRBJ2-5 and V is TRBV5-6; TRBD2 aligns across 7 bases. Trimming cost V 6 bases and J 5 bases; bases outside gene matches: 19. Germline-derived CDR1 and CDR2 are SGHDT and YYEEEE. The CDR3 runs 17 residues. For the CDR3, the DNA is TGTGCCAGCACCTGGGGGGGAGCGAGAGAGTTCGGGGAGACCCAGTACTTC. It yields the protein CASTWGGAREFGETQYF.

This clone was observed a handful of times. This chain links TRBV2 with TRBJ1-1; 8 nucleotides agree with TRBD1. This CDR3 region has 14 residues. CDR1 SNHLY and CDR2 FYNNEI come from the germline V gene. Germline trimming cut 5 bases from V and 6 bases from J; bases unmatched to any gene: 8. The CDR3 sequence: CASSPEGQAAEAFF. In DNA form, the CDR3 reads TGTGCCAGCAGTCCAGAGGGACAGGCGGCTGAAGCTTTCTTT.

The V call is TRBV5-4, the J call TRBJ2-5; no clear D. CDR1 SGHNT and CDR2 YYREEE come from the germline V gene (reference sequence). Between the trimmed V and J ends, which lost 0 bases and 2 bases, there was a span of 5 bases. This CDR3 is built from 13 residues. The CDR3 nucleotides are TGTGCCAGCAGCTTGGACAGACAAGAGACCCAGTACTTC. The encoded protein is CASSLDRQETQYF.

In DNA form, the CDR3 reads TGTGCCTGGAGTGGGACTAGCGGGAGTGGGGAGACCCAGTACTTC. Protein sequence: CAWSGTSGSGETQYF. The rearrangement joins TRBV30 to TRBJ2-5; 13 bases align to TRBD2. V dropped 1 base and J dropped 5; count of bases not matched to a gene: 4. Germline V gene lookup returns CDR1 GTSNPN and CDR2 SVGIG (reference sequence). The CDR3 totals 15 residues. Filled out from reference TRBV30 and TRBJ2-5, the complete variable domain reads SQTIHQWPATLVQPVGSPLSLECTVEGTSNPNLYWYRQAAGRGLQLLFYSVGIGQISSEVPQNLSASRPQDRQFILSSKKLLLSDSGFYLCAWSGTSGSGETQYFGPGTRLLVL.

The chain is built from TRBV5-6 and TRBJ1-2; no clear D. This CDR3 is built from 15 residues. CDR1 is SGHDT, CDR2 YYEEEE, per germline. V lost 4 bases and J 4 bases, leaving 17 bases between the germline ends. CDR3 loop: CASSVGPTEGYGYTF. The DNA of the CDR3 is TGTGCCAGCAGCGTCGGCCCAACGGAGGGCTATGGCTACACCTTC. Filled out from reference TRBV5-6 and TRBJ1-2, the complete variable domain reads DAGVTQSPTHLIKTRGQQVTLRCSPKSGHDTVSWYQQALGQGPQFIFQYYEEEERQRGNFPDRFSGHQFPNYSSELNVNALLLGDSALYLCASSVGPTEGYGYTFGSGTRLTVV.

This chain connects TRBV19 to TRBJ2-7; 11 nucleotides align to TRBD2. This CDR3 contains 17 residues. CDR1 is LNHDA and CDR2 is SQIVND in the germline V gene (reference sequence). J was trimmed by 0 bases and V by 1 base; bases with no gene match: 5. The CDR3 region is CASSIGVTSGSSYEQYF. CDR3 bases: TGTGCCAGTAGTATAGGGGTTACTAGCGGGAGCTCCTACGAGCAGTACTTC.

The chain carries TRBV28 and TRBJ1-2, with 10 bases aligning to TRBD1. Germline assignment: CDR1 MDHEN and CDR2 SYDVKM. This CDR3 is 17 amino acids long. The trim removed 7 bases at V and 0 bases at J, leaving 11 bases unmatched. The CDR3 region has the DNA TGTGCCAGCAACCTCACCCCGGGACAGGGGCCTAACTATGGCTACACCTTC. This codes for CASNLTPGQGPNYGYTF.

The chain employs TRBV5-4 and TRBJ1-1; 8 bases align to TRBD1. V trimming: 4 bases; J trimming: 5 bases; junction bases outside the gene matches: 10. There are 15 residues in the CDR3. Germline V gene lookup returns CDR1 SGHNT and CDR2 YYREEE (reference sequence). The CDR3 loop reads CASSIIGQGNTEAFF. The DNA for the CDR3 is TGTGCCAGCAGCATAATCGGACAGGGAAATACTGAAGCTTTCTTT.

The V and J genes are TRBV5-4 and TRBJ2-3; TRBD2 matches 9 bases. Looked up from germline, CDR1 is SGHNT and CDR2 is YYREEE (reference sequence). Trimming removed 6 bases from V and 4 bases from J; junction bases left unmatched: 12. This CDR3 contains 16 residues. The CDR3 DNA is TGTGCCAGCAAGGCGGGAGGGGGGCGTAACGCAGATACGCAGTATTTT. It yields the protein CASKAGGGRNADTQYF. The whole variable domain, filled in from reference TRBV5-4 and TRBJ2-3, reads ETGVTQSPTHLIKTRGQQVTLRCSSQSGHNTVSWYQQALGQGPQFIFQYYREEENGRGNFPPRFSGLQFPNYSSELNVNALELDDSALYLCASKAGGGRNADTQYFGPGTRLTVL.

V is TRBV5-6 and J is TRBJ2-7; tentative D call: TRBD2 (5 bases). The CDR3 has 16 residues. Germline V gene data show CDR1 as SGHDT and CDR2 as YYEEEE. Trimming removed 0 bases at V and 2 bases at J, with 15 bases between. The CDR3 spells CASSLEGAPIPYEQYF. Written as DNA, the CDR3 is TGTGCCAGCAGCTTGGAGGGAGCGCCAATCCCCTACGAGCAGTACTTC.

The gene calls are TRBV4-3 and TRBJ2-7, with D unclear. This CDR3 comprises 12 residues. In germline, CDR1 is LGHNA, CDR2 YSLEER. V lost 3 bases, J lost 6 bases, and 9 bases lay in between. In DNA, the CDR3 is TGCGCCAGCAGCCAGTTCAGAGGCGAGCAGTACTTC. This codes for CASSQFRGEQYF.

The CDR3: CASTFHSGRGSGELFF. CDR3 nucleotide sequence: TGTGCCAGCACCTTCCATAGCGGGAGGGGTAGTGGGGAGCTGTTTTTT. The chain links TRBV7-2 to TRBJ2-2, with TRBD2 matching over 11 bases. This CDR3 region has 16 residues. Germline CDR1 and CDR2: SGHTA and FQGNSA. The V gene end was trimmed by 7 bases and the J gene end by 8 bases; junction bases not matched to a gene: 12.

V usage is TRBV27 and J usage is TRBJ2-5; TRBD2 is a possible D gene (5 bases). Germline assignment: CDR1 MNHEY and CDR2 SMNVEV (reference sequence). The CDR3 sequence is 16 residues long. V lost 3 bases and J 5 bases, leaving 19 bases between the germline ends. CDR3 sequence reads: CASSFPPRETVETQYF. DNA of the CDR3: TGTGCCAGCAGTTTTCCCCCTAGGGAGACTGTGGAGACCCAGTACTTC.

Concerning this clone itself: Other DNA variants within this sample encode the same CDR3. The V gene is TRBV6-5, the J gene TRBJ1-3; tentatively, D is TRBD1 (5 bases). Looked up from germline, CDR1 is MNHEY and CDR2 is SVGAGI. V was cut by 2 bases and J by 4 bases, with 9 bases left in between. The CDR3 sequence is 14 residues long. The CDR3 reads CASSYRGSGNTIYF. The DNA for the CDR3 is TGTGCCAGCAGTTACAGGGGTTCCGGAAACACCATATATTTT.

CDR3 region: CASRLASEQFF. CDR3 nucleotides: TGTGCCAGCAGACTAGCTTCTGAGCAGTTCTTC. The chain uses TRBV2 and TRBJ2-1, with TRBD2 as a possible D gene (6 bases). Deletions cut 6 bases from V and 9 bases from J, with 9 bases between. The CDR3 covers 11 residues. CDR1 is SNHLY, CDR2 FYNNEI, per germline.